This T cell receptor (beta chain) comes out of a study of Graves' ophthalmopathy and Graves' hyperthyroidism. Study overall: Peripheral blood was gathered at the point of initial diagnosis, before any treatment started.

V gave up 3 bases and J gave up 4 bases, with 10 bases separating them. From germline, CDR1 is MDHEN and CDR2 SYDVKM. The CDR3 is 14 residues long. Clinical symptoms, serum thyroxine, TRAb, thyroid ultrasound and orbital computed tomography were relied on for diagnosis. Researchers took RNA transcripts and amplified TCR beta CDR3 regions from them. In the first round, RT-PCR was carried out with HTBI primers, and a multiplex PCR formed the second round. TCRdb fed the multiplex PCR reads into MiXCR, producing one record per CDR3 protein. This sample has about 400,000 distinct CDR3 sequences; approximately 20% occur once, and the top ten carry roughly 1.5%.

The V call is TRBV28, the J call TRBJ1-5, with D unresolved. This clonotype was sampled from a woman under 30 with Graves' ophthalmopathy. The sequenced sample was peripheral blood. CDR3: CASSFFDPNQPQHF. DNA for the CDR3: TGTGCCAGCAGTTTTTTTGACCCAAATCAGCCCCAGCATTTT. Variable domain in full (rest from reference TRBV28 and TRBJ1-5): DVKVTQSSRYLVKRTGEKVFLECVQDMDHENMFWYRQDPGLGLRLIYFSYDVKMKEKGDIPEGYSVSREKKERFSLILESASTNQTSMYLCASSFFDPNQPQHFGDGTRLSIL.